This T cell receptor (beta chain) appears in the sequencing data of a study of cytomegalovirus exposure and HLA in healthy donors. Study findings and constraints: Apparent HLA restriction characterized most CMV-associated TCR beta chains in a later analysis.

CDR1 SGHAT and CDR2 FQNNGV come from the germline V gene. The CDR3 sequence is 18 residues long. V was trimmed by 5 bases and J by 0 bases, leaving 22 bases between them. Concerning this clone itself: The antigen is undetermined.

The PCR used 60 Vbeta and 13 Jbeta primers. Produced via immunoSEQ multiplex PCR; TCRdb's table is partial and in-frame only. The sample carries around 160,000 clones, 78% recorded once. Sample: PBMCs. This TCR came from a man aged 35-49 years in good health and CMV-seropositive. The V call is TRBV11-2, the J call TRBJ1-1; D is unclear. CDR3 bases: TGTGCCAGCAGCCGAAGACTCAGCGGAACGAGTGTGAACACTGAAGCTTTCTTT. Amino acids: CASSRRLSGTSVNTEAFF.